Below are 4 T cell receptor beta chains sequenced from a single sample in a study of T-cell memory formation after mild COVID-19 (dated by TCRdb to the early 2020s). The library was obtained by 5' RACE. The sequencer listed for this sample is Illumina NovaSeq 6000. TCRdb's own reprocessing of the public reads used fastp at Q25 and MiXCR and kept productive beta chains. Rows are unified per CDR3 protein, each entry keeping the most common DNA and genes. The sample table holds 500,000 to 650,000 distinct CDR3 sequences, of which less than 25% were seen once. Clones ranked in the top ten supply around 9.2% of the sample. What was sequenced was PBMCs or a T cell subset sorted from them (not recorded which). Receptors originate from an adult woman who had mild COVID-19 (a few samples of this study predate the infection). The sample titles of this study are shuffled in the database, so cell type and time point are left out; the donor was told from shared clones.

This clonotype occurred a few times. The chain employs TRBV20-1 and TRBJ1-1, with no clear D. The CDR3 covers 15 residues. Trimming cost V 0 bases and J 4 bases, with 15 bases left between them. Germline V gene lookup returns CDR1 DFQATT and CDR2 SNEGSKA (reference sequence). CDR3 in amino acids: CSARDRYISFTEAFF. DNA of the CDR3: TGCAGTGCTAGAGATCGATACATTTCCTTCACTGAAGCTTTCTTT.

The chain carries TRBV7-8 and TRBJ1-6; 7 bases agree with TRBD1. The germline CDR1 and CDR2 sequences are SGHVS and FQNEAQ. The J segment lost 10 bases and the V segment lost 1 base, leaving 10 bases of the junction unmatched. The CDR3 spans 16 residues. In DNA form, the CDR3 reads TGTGCCAGCAGCTTAGAGATCGGGACAGCGGGATCACCCCTCCACTTT. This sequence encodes CASSLEIGTAGSPLHF. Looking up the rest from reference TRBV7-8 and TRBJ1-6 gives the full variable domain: GAGVSQSPRYKVAKRGQDVALRCDPISGHVSLFWYQQALGQGPEFLTYFQNEAQLDKSGLPSDRFFAERPEGSVSTLKIQRTQQEDSAVYLCASSLEIGTAGSPLHFGNGTRLTVT.

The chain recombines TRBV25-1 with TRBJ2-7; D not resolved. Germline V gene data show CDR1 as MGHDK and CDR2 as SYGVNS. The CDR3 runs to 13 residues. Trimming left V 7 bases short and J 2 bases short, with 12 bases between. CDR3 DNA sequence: TGTGCCAGCAAACGGACGGATACCTACGAGCAGTACTTC. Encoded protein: CASKRTDTYEQYF.

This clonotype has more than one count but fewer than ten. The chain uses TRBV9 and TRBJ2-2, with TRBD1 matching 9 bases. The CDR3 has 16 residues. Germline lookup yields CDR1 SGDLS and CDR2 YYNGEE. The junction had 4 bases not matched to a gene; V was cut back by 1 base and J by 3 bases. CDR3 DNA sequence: TGTGCCAGCAGCGTAAATCGGGACAGGGACACCGGGGAGCTGTTTTTT. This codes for CASSVNRDRDTGELFF.